This is a list of T cell receptor beta chains from one sample in a study of cytomegalovirus exposure and HLA in healthy donors. Repertoires were generated with immunoSEQ multiplex PCR, while TCRdb's copy carries only in-frame clones and drops some. Of fewer than 85,000 clones listed, approximately 96% were seen once; the top ten hold approximately 1.3%. Sequencing was carried out using PBMCs. These receptors were taken from a woman younger than 35 in good health and CMV-seronegative. Each CDR3 is given with its conserved first and last residue. The D gene is left open where the match is weak. Clone size, where shown, is once, few, many, or a class for clones that have expanded.

CDR3 DNA	CDR3 protein	clone size	J gene	CDR3 length	V gene	D gene
TGTGCCAGCAGTCGAAGCGCAGATACGCAGTATTTT	CASSRSADTQYF	NA	TRBJ2-3	12	TRBV11-3	NA
TGTGCCAGCAGCGTCGTAGGACAGGGGGACGAGCAGTACTTC	CASSVVGQGDEQYF	few	TRBJ2-7	14	TRBV9	TRBD1
TGTGCCAGTAGTATCGCGGAGGGCCATGGGGTCGGGGAGCTGTTTTTT	CASSIAEGHGVGELFF	NA	TRBJ2-2	16	TRBV19	NA
TGTGCCACCAGCAGAGACCGGGGGGGGGACCGACTAGCGGAAGACACGCTCTCCACAGATACGCAGTATTTT	CATSRDRGGDRLAEDTLSTDTQYF	NA	TRBJ2-3	24	TRBV15	TRBD2
TGTGCCAGTAAGTGGAGCCCGCAGACGCGGGAGCAGTACTTC	CASKWSPQTREQYF	NA	TRBJ2-7	14	TRBV19	NA
TGTGCCAGCAGCTTAGCGTCTCCCCGTGGGACTAGATCCTACAATGAGCAGTTCTTC	CASSLASPRGTRSYNEQFF	NA	TRBJ2-1	19	TRBV11-2	TRBD2
TGTGCCATCAGTGAGTCTAGCGGGGAACAAGAGACCCAGTACTTC	CAISESSGEQETQYF	NA	TRBJ2-5	15	TRBV10-3	TRBD2
TGTGCCAGCAGTCGGGAGGGTATCTTCGGCAATGAGCAGTTCTTC	CASSREGIFGNEQFF	NA	TRBJ2-1	15	TRBV25-1	TRBD2
TGCGCCAGCAGTGATTCTACGGACACTGAAGCTTTCTTT	CASSDSTDTEAFF	NA	TRBJ1-1	13	TRBV10-1	NA
TGTGCCAGCAGTTTATGGGGCGGGGGCGGAACCTACAATGAGCAGTTCTTC	CASSLWGGGGTYNEQFF	NA	TRBJ2-1	17	TRBV28	NA
TGTGCCAGCAGTGTAAGGGGGCAGGCCTCTTACGAGCAGTACTTC	CASSVRGQASYEQYF	NA	TRBJ2-7	15	TRBV2	TRBD1
TGTGCCAGTAGTATACCCAACAGGGCCGGGACCCAGTACTTC	CASSIPNRAGTQYF	NA	TRBJ2-5	14	TRBV19	NA
TGTGCCATCAGTGAGTCGGCGGGAGGAGCGAACACCGGGGAGCTGTTTTTT	CAISESAGGANTGELFF	NA	TRBJ2-2	17	TRBV10-3	TRBD2
TGTGCCAGCAGCCGATATACTAGCGGGTATCCCTACGAGCAGTACTTC	CASSRYTSGYPYEQYF	NA	TRBJ2-7	16	TRBV7-2	TRBD2
TGCAGCGTTGAAGTTGTCCCGGGACAGGGCCGCAAAAATGGCTACACCTTC	CSVEVVPGQGRKNGYTF	NA	TRBJ1-2	17	TRBV29-1	TRBD1